This TCR beta chain was captured by sequencing in a study of blood T cell repertoires in COVID-19. CDR1 is MNHEY and CDR2 is SVGAGI in the germline V gene. The CDR3 is made up of 12 amino acids. V lost 4 bases and J lost 7, with 8 bases in between. Libraries were prepared by immunoSEQ multiplex PCR; TCRdb keeps only in-frame clonotypes and omits some of them. The sample lists 250,000 to 400,000 clones, 85% to 90% seen once, with 2.5% to 3.5% in the top ten. The chain employs TRBV6-5 and TRBJ2-1, with D perhaps TRBD1 (5 bases). The source of this sequence is a woman between 25 and 40 years old with COVID-19, enrolled during active disease. The sample comprised peripheral blood. CDR3 DNA: TGTGCCAGCAGTTTCCAGGGAAATGAGCAGTTCTTC. Its protein is CASSFQGNEQFF.